These 4 T cell receptor beta chains were all obtained from the same sample, sequenced in a study of T cell repertoires in cytomegalovirus infection. TCRdb reanalysed the reads using MiXCR and keeps one entry per CDR3 protein. The sample yields about 830,000 distinct CDR3 sequences, 30% to 35% seen once. These receptors lack a known antigen. Specimen: cultured CD8+ T cells from PBMCs, collected from culture after CMV antigen stimulation. These receptors came from a human donor in good health (CMV status not recorded). Some clones in this sample may be carry-over from other donors' samples.

This rearrangement joins TRBV7-3 to TRBJ1-5, with unresolved D. Per the germline V gene, CDR1 is SGHTA and CDR2 is FQGTGA. The CDR3 sequence is 14 residues long. V was clipped by 10 bases and J by 0 bases, with 13 bases between them. The CDR3 is CANSLTFSNQPQHF. The CDR3 nucleotides are TGTGCCAACAGTTTAACATTTAGCAATCAGCCCCAGCATTTT.

The chain carries TRBV6-2 or TRBV6-3 and TRBJ2-7; weak D call: TRBD2 (5 bases). V was trimmed by 0 bases and J by 3 bases, leaving 9 bases between them. The CDR3 totals 14 residues. Germline V CDR1 and CDR2: MNHEY, SVGEGT. CDR3 region: CASSYSGARYEQYV. CDR3 in DNA: TGTGCCAGCAGTTACTCGGGAGCTCGCTACGAGCAGTACGTC.

This clonotype has more than one count but fewer than ten. The V call is TRBV4-1, the J call TRBJ2-5; 8 positions agree with TRBD2. J gave up 0 bases and V 4 bases, and 7 bases lay outside the gene matches. The CDR3 has 16 amino acids. Germline CDR1 and CDR2: MGHRA and YSYEKL. The CDR3 DNA follows: TGCGCCAGCAGCCGGGGTGGCGGGGGGAACCAAGAGACCCAGTACTTC. It is translated as CASSRGGGGNQETQYF.

The genes are TRBV6-2 or TRBV6-3 and TRBJ1-2, with D possibly being TRBD1 (5 bases). The germline CDR1 and CDR2 sequences are MNHEY and SVGEGT. With 6 bases removed from V and 9 bases from J, the gap between germline ends came to 14 bases. This CDR3 has 12 amino acids. CDR3 loop: CASRGTDRSYTF. The CDR3 DNA follows: TGTGCCAGCAGAGGGACGGATAGAAGCTACACCTTC.